These 27 T cell receptor beta chains were all obtained from the same sample, sequenced in a study of control samples from healthy donors and cancer patients. The table came from immunoSEQ multiplex PCR; TCRdb's copy has only in-frame clones and leaves some out. The profile shows 85,000 to 90,000 clones, roughly 89% of them singletons. The sample consisted of PBMCs. All receptors come from a woman in her 50s with colorectal cancer.

The sample holds one count of this clone. The CDR3 sequence: CASRWGTGELFF. CDR3 nucleotides: TGCGCCAGCAGGTGGGGAACCGGGGAGCTGTTTTTT. V gene TRBV10-2 combines with J gene TRBJ2-2; D uncertain. Germline-derived CDR1 and CDR2 are WSHSY and SAAADI. V was cut by 6 bases and J by 5 bases, with 7 bases left in between. The CDR3 is 12 amino acids.

The rearrangement joins TRBV14 to TRBJ1-1; D gene ambiguous. The CDR3 spans 11 residues. The V gene lost 4 bases and the J gene lost 8 bases, with 8 bases spanning the gap. CDR1 is SGHDN and CDR2 is FVKESK in the germline V gene. CDR3: CASSLAGEAFF. The DNA for the CDR3 is TGTGCCAGCAGCCTGGCGGGGGAAGCTTTCTTT.

The rearrangement links TRBV5-6 to TRBJ1-1; D unclear. Trimming took off 0 bases at V and 6 bases at J, with 12 bases between the two ends. The CDR3 is 14 residues long. Germline assignment: CDR1 SGHDT and CDR2 YYEEEE. CDR3 sequence: CASSLDYSAPEAFF. DNA of the CDR3: TGTGCCAGCAGCTTGGACTACAGTGCCCCTGAAGCTTTCTTT. Drawing the rest from reference TRBV5-6 and TRBJ1-1, the complete variable domain is DAGVTQSPTHLIKTRGQQVTLRCSPKSGHDTVSWYQQALGQGPQFIFQYYEEEERQRGNFPDRFSGHQFPNYSSELNVNALLLGDSALYLCASSLDYSAPEAFFGQGTRLTVV.

This rearrangement joins TRBV2 to TRBJ1-2, with 9 nucleotides matching TRBD1. Losses at the gene ends were 5 bases for V and 5 bases for J; bases not matched to a gene: 12. The CDR3 spans 16 residues. Germline CDR1 is SNHLY and CDR2 is FYNNEI. The CDR3 here is CASSSRDRVSTYGYTF. The CDR3 bases are TGTGCCAGCAGTTCCCGGGACAGGGTATCAACTTATGGCTACACCTTC.

The genes are TRBV30 and TRBJ1-6, with a tentative D call TRBD1 (5 bases). This CDR3 is 14 amino acids long. Trimming left V 5 bases short and J 6 bases short, with 14 bases between. From germline, CDR1 is GTSNPN and CDR2 SVGIG (reference sequence). The CDR3 DNA follows: TGTGCCTGGGGGCCCGGGACGGTTAATTCACCCCTCCACTTT. Translating gives CAWGPGTVNSPLHF.

The chain joins TRBV7-9 to TRBJ1-2; 8 bases line up with TRBD1. The CDR3 consists of 13 residues. The germline gives CDR1 SEHNR, CDR2 FQNEAQ (reference sequence). The trim removed 5 bases at V and 9 bases at J, leaving 8 bases unmatched. The CDR3 sequence: CASSLGQVWSYTF. The CDR3, as DNA: TGTGCCAGCAGCCTGGGACAGGTCTGGAGCTACACCTTC.

V usage is TRBV19 and J usage is TRBJ1-6; D is ambiguous. This CDR3 spans 16 amino acids. The germline CDR1 and CDR2 sequences are LNHDA and SQIVND (reference sequence). Trimming took off 4 bases at V and 0 bases at J, with 10 bases between the two ends. CDR3 nucleotide sequence: TGTGCCAGTAGTACCCCCGCCGGCTCCTATAATTCACCCCTCCACTTT. Protein product: CASSTPAGSYNSPLHF. Supplemented by reference TRBV19 and TRBJ1-6, the full variable domain reads DGGITQSPKYLFRKEGQNVTLSCEQNLNHDAMYWYRQDPGQGLRLIYYSQIVNDFQKGDIAEGYSVSREKKESFPLTVTSAQKNPTAFYLCASSTPAGSYNSPLHFGNGTRLTVT.

The rearrangement links TRBV11-1 to TRBJ2-1; 8 bases fit TRBD1. Germline V gene sequence: CDR1 SGHAT, CDR2 FQDESV (reference sequence). J gave up 7 bases and V 6 bases, and 5 bases lay outside the gene matches. CDR3 length: 13 residues. The CDR3 region has the DNA TGTGCCAGCAGTGCGGACAGGGTGAATGAGCAGTTCTTC. It codes for CASSADRVNEQFF.

This chain uses TRBV19 with TRBJ1-2; the D is unclear. Trimming shortened V by 4 bases and J by 4 bases, and 16 bases separated the two germline ends. Per germline, CDR1 LNHDA and CDR2 SQIVND (reference sequence). The CDR3 totals 15 residues. The CDR3: CASSNSQAGTYGYTF. For the CDR3, the DNA is TGTGCCAGTAGTAATTCGCAGGCAGGAACCTATGGCTACACCTTC. The whole variable domain, filled in from reference TRBV19 and TRBJ1-2, reads DGGITQSPKYLFRKEGQNVTLSCEQNLNHDAMYWYRQDPGQGLRLIYYSQIVNDFQKGDIAEGYSVSREKKESFPLTVTSAQKNPTAFYLCASSNSQAGTYGYTFGSGTRLTVV.

In nucleotides, the CDR3 is TGTGCCAGCAGCTCGGGACAGGGGGCAAGAGATACGCAGTATTTT. It translates to CASSSGQGARDTQYF. The rearrangement uses TRBV5-5 and TRBJ2-3; TRBD1 agrees at 12 bases. This CDR3 is 15 amino acids long. Looked up from germline, CDR1 is SGHKS and CDR2 is YYEKEE (reference sequence). The junction had 4 bases not matched to a gene; V was cut back by 3 bases and J by 5 bases.

This clone was detected once. The chain carries TRBV19 and TRBJ2-3; tentatively, D is TRBD1 or TRBD2 (5 bases each). This CDR3 comprises 14 residues. V was clipped by 7 bases and J by 2 bases, with 13 bases between them. Germline V gene sequence: CDR1 LNHDA, CDR2 SQIVND (reference sequence). CDR3 sequence reads: CASNTRGPTDTQYF. CDR3 nucleotides: TGTGCCAGTAATACCCGGGGACCCACAGATACGCAGTATTTT.

This rearrangement joins TRBV12-3 or TRBV12-4 to TRBJ1-1; D call uncertain. The CDR3 is made up of 13 amino acids. The germline V and J ends were trimmed by 3 bases and 2 bases, with 7 bases remaining between them. The CDR3 loop reads CASSFLPNTEAFF. CDR3 in DNA: TGTGCCAGCAGTTTCCTACCCAACACTGAAGCTTTCTTT.

The gene calls are TRBV10-3 and TRBJ2-5; D ambiguous. V lost 6 bases and J lost 1, with 3 bases in between. Germline V gives CDR1 ENHRY, CDR2 SYGVKD. This CDR3 region has 11 residues. The CDR3 is CAIRSQETQYF. CDR3 DNA sequence: TGTGCCATCAGGTCCCAAGAGACCCAGTACTTC.

This chain connects TRBV28 to TRBJ1-2, with TRBD1 matching over 7 bases. The CDR3 has 14 residues. The germline gives CDR1 MDHEN, CDR2 SYDVKM. J gave up 4 bases and V 4 bases, and 6 bases lay outside the gene matches. CDR3 amino acids: CASSSQGGGYGYTF. DNA for the CDR3: TGTGCCAGCAGTTCCCAGGGGGGCGGCTATGGCTACACCTTC.

The CDR3 spells CAISEPTGGSGNTIYF. The CDR3 DNA follows: TGTGCCATCAGTGAGCCCACAGGGGGGTCTGGAAACACCATATATTTT. This chain joins TRBV10-3 and TRBJ1-3; 8 bases map to TRBD1. The CDR3 runs 16 residues. V shed 2 bases, J shed 1 base, and the junction held 4 bases outside the gene matches. The germline V gene encodes CDR1 ENHRY and CDR2 SYGVKD.

This chain connects TRBV12-5 to TRBJ1-3, with D maybe TRBD1 (6 bases). This CDR3 comprises 19 residues. Germline-derived CDR1 and CDR2 are LGHNT and FRNRAP. V lost 1 base and J lost 4, with 23 bases in between. CDR3 sequence reads: CASGLANTGAASVGNTIYF. Written as DNA, the CDR3 is TGTGCTAGTGGTTTGGCAAACACGGGGGCAGCCTCAGTGGGAAACACCATATATTTT.

This sequence joins TRBV3-1 (or the pseudogene TRBV3-2) and TRBJ1-1, with D possibly being TRBD1 (5 bases). V shed 0 bases and J shed 1 base, with 15 bases lying between them. This CDR3 has 17 amino acids. Germline V CDR1 and CDR2: LGHDT, YNNKEL (reference sequence). The CDR3 region is CASSQDSITGRNTEAFF. The CDR3 nucleotides read TGTGCCAGCAGCCAAGATAGTATAACAGGTAGGAACACTGAAGCTTTCTTT.

This clone was counted a single time. This chain uses TRBV7-8 with TRBJ2-7, with no clear D. This CDR3 region has 14 residues. V was cut by 4 bases and J by 0 bases, with 10 bases left in between. Germline values: CDR1 SGHVS, CDR2 FQNEAQ. CDR3 residues: CASSYGRYSYEQYV. The DNA for the CDR3 is TGTGCCAGCAGCTACGGACGGTACTCCTACGAGCAGTACGTC.

This sequence joins TRBV5-5 and TRBJ1-6; D unclear. V lost 1 base and J 2 bases, leaving 13 bases between the germline ends. Germline CDR1 is SGHKS and CDR2 is YYEKEE (reference sequence). The CDR3 loop spans 17 amino acids. Here the CDR3 reads CASSLQRAGAYNSPLHF. DNA of the CDR3: TGTGCCAGCAGCTTGCAAAGGGCCGGGGCCTATAATTCACCCCTCCACTTT.

This sequence joins TRBV7-2 and TRBJ2-1; D might be TRBD1 (6 bases). This CDR3 has 17 amino acids. Germline loops: CDR1 SGHTA, CDR2 FQGNSA. The ends were cut back, 3 bases at V and 7 bases at J, with 22 bases in the middle. CDR3: CASSLLSLRQVVNEQFF. The CDR3 DNA follows: TGTGCCAGCAGCTTGCTCTCCCTAAGACAGGTGGTAAATGAGCAGTTCTTC.

This sequence joins TRBV7-2 and TRBJ1-4; 9 positions match TRBD1. The junction had 8 bases not matched to a gene; V was cut back by 5 bases and J by 4 bases. The CDR3 covers 16 residues. The germline gives CDR1 SGHTA, CDR2 FQGNSA. The CDR3, as DNA: TGTGCCAGCAGCCACCGGACAGGGGCGCGTAATGAAAAACTGTTTTTT. This codes for CASSHRTGARNEKLFF.

This clone was seen more than once but under ten times. The rearrangement uses TRBV5-1 and TRBJ1-2; TRBD1 matches 8 bases. Germline values: CDR1 SGHRS, CDR2 YFSETQ. This CDR3 region has 14 residues. The J segment lost 4 bases and the V segment lost 5 bases, leaving 7 bases of the junction unmatched. The CDR3 is CASRWTGLGYGYTF. The CDR3 coding sequence is TGCGCCAGCAGGTGGACAGGGTTGGGCTATGGCTACACCTTC. Based on the CDR3 plus reference TRBV5-1 and TRBJ1-2, the full variable domain is KAGVTQTPRYLIKTRGQQVTLSCSPISGHRSVSWYQQTPGQGLQFLFEYFSETQRNKGNFPGRFSGRQFSNSRSEMNVSTLELGDSALYLCASRWTGLGYGYTFGSGTRLTVV.

This clone was recorded only once. The rearrangement joins TRBV18 to TRBJ1-3; a weak D match, TRBD1 (6 bases). This CDR3 has 15 amino acids. V was trimmed by 5 bases and J by 4 bases, leaving 15 bases between them. Germline CDR1 reads KGHSH; CDR2 reads LQKENI. Here the CDR3 DNA reads TGTGCCAGCTCAGCCGACAGGCTAGAGGGAAACACCATATATTTT. It translates to CASSADRLEGNTIYF. Full variable domain (remainder filled in from reference TRBV18 and TRBJ1-3): NAGVMQNPRHLVRRRGQEARLRCSPMKGHSHVYWYRQLPEEGLKFMVYLQKENIIDESGMPKERFSAEFPKEGPSILRIQQVVRGDSAAYFCASSADRLEGNTIYFGEGSWLTVV.

The chain links TRBV3-1 (or the pseudogene TRBV3-2) to TRBJ2-2; D may be TRBD1 (5 bases). Germline CDR1 is LGHDT and CDR2 is YNNKEL (reference sequence). The CDR3 is 15 amino acids. V was pared by 1 base and J by 5 bases, with 11 bases between. CDR3 sequence reads: CASSQGARVTGELFF. The DNA of the CDR3 is TGTGCCAGCAGCCAAGGGGCCAGGGTGACCGGGGAGCTGTTTTTT.

This chain links TRBV19 with TRBJ2-3, with D possibly TRBD2 on 5 matching bases. V was shortened by 5 bases and J by 0 bases, with 9 bases between the two germline ends. This CDR3 has 14 amino acids. CDR1 is LNHDA, CDR2 SQIVND, per germline (reference sequence). The CDR3 sequence is CASSPRTSTDTQYF. The DNA for the CDR3 is TGTGCCAGTAGTCCCCGGACTAGCACAGATACGCAGTATTTT.

The chain carries TRBV6-4 and TRBJ2-1; 10 nucleotides match TRBD1. The CDR3 totals 16 residues. Germline loops: CDR1 MRHNA, CDR2 SNTAGT. Trimming took 4 bases from V and 6 from J; bases not matched to a gene: 9. The CDR3 DNA sequence: TGTGCCAGCAGTGGCATCGGGACAGGGGAAGGCAATGAGCAGTTCTTC. Translation gives CASSGIGTGEGNEQFF.

This clone was seen a single time. The gene calls are TRBV4-1 and TRBJ2-3, with 7 nucleotides matching TRBD1. V shed 0 bases and J 5 bases; nucleotides not matched to a gene: 5. CDR3 length: 15 amino acids. Looked up from germline, CDR1 is MGHRA and CDR2 is YSYEKL. CDR3 region: CASSQDPWDRDTQYF. DNA of the CDR3: TGCGCCAGCAGCCAAGATCCTTGGGACAGAGATACGCAGTATTTT.